The 6 T cell receptor beta chains reported below all come from one sample, sequenced in a study of human T cells and chemical hapten exposure. Described time point: patch test 1, 2 weeks after DPC sensitization. Described treatment: therapeutic diphenylcyclopropenone sensitization with weekly scalp DPC. A single record per CDR3 protein comes from TCRdb applying MiXCR to the RACE reads. Counted here are 150,000 to 200,000 distinct CDR3 sequences, around 22% occurring once; the ten biggest clones make up under 8.5%. The sequencing here drew on whole blood, taken in connection with sensitization to the hapten diphenylcyclopropenone (DPC). The receptors were gathered from a woman in her 50s with alopecia areata. Some clones in this sample may be carry-over from other donors' samples.

This chain uses TRBV7-9 with TRBJ2-1, with TRBD2 identical over 10 bases. The CDR3 has 14 residues. CDR1 and CDR2 (germline): SEHNR, FQNEAQ (reference sequence). The ends lost 2 bases at V and 7 bases at J; junction bases unmatched: 2. The DNA of the CDR3 is TGTGCCAGCAGCTTACTAGCGGGAGAGAATGAGCAGTTCTTC. The encoded protein is CASSLLAGENEQFF.

The V and J genes are TRBV7-9 and TRBJ1-3, with D perhaps matching TRBD1 (5 bases). This CDR3 has 17 amino acids. Germline V gives CDR1 SEHNR, CDR2 FQNEAQ (reference sequence). Trimming left V 3 bases short and J 1 base short, with 16 bases between. This chain's CDR3 is CASSLGFRQPSGNTIYF. As DNA, the CDR3 is TGTGCCAGCAGCTTGGGTTTTAGACAGCCTTCTGGAAACACCATATATTTT.

This clonotype was picked up a small number of times. The V gene is TRBV7-6, the J gene TRBJ1-1; the D is unclear. CDR1 is SGHVS, CDR2 FNYEAQ, per germline. V lost 3 bases and J 5 bases, leaving 10 bases between the germline ends. This CDR3 has 13 residues. The CDR3 DNA sequence: TGTGCCAGCAGCTTGGACGGCCCGACTGAAGCTTTCTTT. Translation gives CASSLDGPTEAFF.

The chain recombines TRBV12-3 or TRBV12-4 with TRBJ2-7, with D uncertain. Trimming shortened V by 4 bases and J by 4 bases, and 8 bases separated the two germline ends. This CDR3 has 12 amino acids. CDR3 DNA: TGTGCCAGCAGTTCGGTCCATTACGAGCAGTACTTC. Residues: CASSSVHYEQYF.

This clonotype has a handful of counts. The chain carries TRBV7-9 and TRBJ1-2; unclear D gene. The CDR3 consists of 14 residues. The germline V gene encodes CDR1 SEHNR and CDR2 FQNEAQ (reference sequence). V was trimmed by 3 bases and J by 4 bases, leaving 12 bases between them. This CDR3 is CASSFEIITYGYTF. The CDR3 DNA is TGTGCCAGCAGCTTTGAGATAATCACCTATGGCTACACCTTC.

The chain joins TRBV25-1 to TRBJ2-3; D is unresolved. CDR1 is MGHDK and CDR2 is SYGVNS in the germline V gene. Trimming took off 6 bases at V and 5 bases at J, with 9 bases between the two ends. There are 12 residues in the CDR3. This chain's CDR3 is CASSENKDTQYF. CDR3 bases: TGTGCCAGCAGCGAGAATAAAGATACGCAGTATTTT.